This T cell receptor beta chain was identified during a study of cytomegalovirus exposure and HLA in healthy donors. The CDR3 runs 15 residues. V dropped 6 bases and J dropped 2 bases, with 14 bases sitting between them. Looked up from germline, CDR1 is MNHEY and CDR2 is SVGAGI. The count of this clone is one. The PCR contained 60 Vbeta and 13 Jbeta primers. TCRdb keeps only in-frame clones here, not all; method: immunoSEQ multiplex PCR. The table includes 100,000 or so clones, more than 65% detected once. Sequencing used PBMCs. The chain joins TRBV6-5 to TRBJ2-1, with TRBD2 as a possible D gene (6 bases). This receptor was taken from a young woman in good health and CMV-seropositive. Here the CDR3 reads CASSPDWEAYNEQFF. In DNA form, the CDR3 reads TGTGCCAGCAGCCCGGACTGGGAGGCCTACAATGAGCAGTTCTTC.